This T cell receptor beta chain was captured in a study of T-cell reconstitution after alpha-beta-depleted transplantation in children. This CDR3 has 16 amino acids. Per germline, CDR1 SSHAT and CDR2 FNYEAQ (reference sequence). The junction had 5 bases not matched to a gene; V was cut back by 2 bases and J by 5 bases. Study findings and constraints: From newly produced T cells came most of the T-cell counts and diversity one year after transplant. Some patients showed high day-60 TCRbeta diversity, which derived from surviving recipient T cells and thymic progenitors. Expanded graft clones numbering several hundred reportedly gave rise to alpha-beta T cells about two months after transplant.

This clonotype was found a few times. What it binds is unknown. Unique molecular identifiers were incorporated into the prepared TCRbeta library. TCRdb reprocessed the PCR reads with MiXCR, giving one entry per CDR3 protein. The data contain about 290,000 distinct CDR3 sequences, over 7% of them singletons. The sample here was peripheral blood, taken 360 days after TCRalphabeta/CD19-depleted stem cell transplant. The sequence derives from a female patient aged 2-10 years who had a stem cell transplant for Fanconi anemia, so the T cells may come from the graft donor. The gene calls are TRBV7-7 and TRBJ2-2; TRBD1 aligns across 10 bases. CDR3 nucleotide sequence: TGTGCCAGCAGCTTAACCCCGGGACAGGGGACCGGGGAGCTGTTTTTT. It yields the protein CASSLTPGQGTGELFF.